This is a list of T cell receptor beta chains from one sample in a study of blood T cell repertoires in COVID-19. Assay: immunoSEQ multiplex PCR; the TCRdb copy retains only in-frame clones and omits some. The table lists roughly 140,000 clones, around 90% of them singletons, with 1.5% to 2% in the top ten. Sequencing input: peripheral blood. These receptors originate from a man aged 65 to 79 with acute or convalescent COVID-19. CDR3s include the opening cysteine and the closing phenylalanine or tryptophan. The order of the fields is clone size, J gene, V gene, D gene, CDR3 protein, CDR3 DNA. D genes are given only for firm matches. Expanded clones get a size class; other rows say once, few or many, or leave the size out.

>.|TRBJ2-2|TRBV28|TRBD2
CASEASGGYTGELFF
TGTGCCAGCGAGGCTAGCGGGGGCTACACCGGGGAGCTGTTTTTT
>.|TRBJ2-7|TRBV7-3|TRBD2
CASSLNVAGANEQYF
TGTGCCAGCAGCTTAAACGTAGCGGGAGCCAACGAGCAGTACTTC
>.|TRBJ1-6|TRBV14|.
CASSQDGGVSPLHF
TGTGCCAGCAGCCAAGACGGGGGAGTCTCACCCCTCCACTTT
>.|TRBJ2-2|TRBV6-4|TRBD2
CASSAGLANTGELFF
TGTGCCAGCAGCGCGGGACTAGCGAACACCGGGGAGCTGTTTTTT
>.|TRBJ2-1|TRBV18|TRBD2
CASSPGTSGDNEQFF
TGTGCCAGCTCACCCGGGACTAGCGGAGACAATGAGCAGTTCTTC
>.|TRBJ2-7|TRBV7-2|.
CASSLRGLDEQYF
TGTGCCAGCAGCTTACGGGGATTGGACGAGCAGTACTTC
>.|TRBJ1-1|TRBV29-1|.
CSVDAGVLDRRTPNTEAFF
TGCAGCGTTGATGCGGGGGTCCTGGATCGCCGGACACCGAACACTGAAGCTTTCTTT
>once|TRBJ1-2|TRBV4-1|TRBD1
CASSQVQGGSYGYTF
TGCGCCAGCAGCCAAGTACAGGGGGGATCCTATGGCTACACCTTC
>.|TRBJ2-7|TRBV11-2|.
CASSLGAGTSYEQYF
TGTGCCAGCAGCTTAGGGGCGGGGACCTCCTACGAGCAGTACTTC
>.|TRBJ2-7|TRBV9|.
CASSVGVIPRGQYF
TGTGCCAGCAGCGTAGGAGTCATCCCCCGGGGGCAGTACTTC
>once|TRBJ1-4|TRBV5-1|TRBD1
CASSLAPGQGSNEKLFF
TGCGCCAGCAGCTTGGCCCCGGGACAGGGCTCTAATGAAAAACTGTTTTTT
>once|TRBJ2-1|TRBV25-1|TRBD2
CASSESSPSGGVEQFF
TGTGCCAGCAGTGAATCCTCCCCCAGCGGGGGGGTTGAGCAGTTCTTC
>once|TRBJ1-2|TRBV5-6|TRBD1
CASSGGQGLKYGYTF
TGTGCCAGCAGCGGGGGACAGGGATTGAAGTATGGCTACACCTTC
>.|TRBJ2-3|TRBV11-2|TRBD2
CASSPKPAGGLDTQYF
TGTGCCAGCAGCCCCAAACCAGCGGGAGGTCTAGATACGCAGTATTTT
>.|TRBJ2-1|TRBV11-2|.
CVSSPGWYTHNEQFF
TGTGTCAGCAGCCCAGGGTGGTACACACACAATGAGCAGTTCTTC
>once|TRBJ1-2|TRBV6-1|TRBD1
CASSDRGYGYTF
TGTGCCAGCAGTGACAGGGGGTATGGCTACACCTTC
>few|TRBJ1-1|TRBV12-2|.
CASRLTGGSGDTEAFF
TGTGCAAGTCGCCTGACAGGGGGCTCAGGGGACACTGAAGCTTTCTTT
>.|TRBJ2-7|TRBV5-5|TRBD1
CASSLGRDRPQYF
TGTGCCAGCAGCTTGGGCCGGGACAGACCGCAGTACTTC
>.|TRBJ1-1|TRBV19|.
CASTVYREKAEAFF
TGTGCCAGTACTGTATACAGGGAAAAGGCTGAAGCTTTCTTT
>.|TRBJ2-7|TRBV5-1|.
CASSLDTGFPSYEQYF
TGCGCCAGCAGCTTGGACACGGGATTCCCCTCCTACGAGCAGTACTTC
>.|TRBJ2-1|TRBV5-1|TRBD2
CASSLGTSGSLVEQFF
TGCGCCAGCAGCCTCGGGACTAGCGGGAGTCTGGTTGAGCAGTTCTTC
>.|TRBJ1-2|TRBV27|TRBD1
CASRSGGTGTIGYTF
TGTGCCAGCCGATCAGGGGGGACAGGGACAATCGGCTACACCTTC
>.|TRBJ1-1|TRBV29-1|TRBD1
CSVGTGGPEAFF
TGCAGCGTTGGAACAGGGGGTCCTGAAGCTTTCTTT
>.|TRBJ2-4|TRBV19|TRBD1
CASSPDRDPKNIQYF
TGTGCCAGTAGCCCCGACAGGGACCCCAAAAACATTCAGTACTTC
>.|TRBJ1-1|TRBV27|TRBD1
CASSPGTGRINTEAFF
TGTGCCAGCAGTCCCGGGACAGGGCGGATTAACACTGAAGCTTTCTTT
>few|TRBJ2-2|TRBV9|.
CASSVGQRQTGELFF
TGTGCCAGCAGCGTAGGACAACGACAGACCGGGGAGCTGTTTTTT
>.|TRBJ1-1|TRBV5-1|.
CASSLAGMAGEDITEAFF
TGCGCCAGCAGCTTGGCAGGGATGGCAGGGGAAGATATTACTGAAGCTTTCTTT
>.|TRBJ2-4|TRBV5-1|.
CASSTRGAKNIQYF
TGCGCCAGCAGCACCAGGGGAGCCAAAAACATTCAGTACTTC
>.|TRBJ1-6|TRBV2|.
CASSENNYNSPLHF
TGTGCCAGCAGTGAAAACAACTATAATTCACCCCTCCACTTT
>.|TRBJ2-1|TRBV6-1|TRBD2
CASSGATSGIHNEQFF
TGTGCCAGCAGTGGCGCGACTAGCGGGATCCACAATGAGCAGTTCTTC
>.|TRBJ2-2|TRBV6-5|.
CASRGDIPGELFF
TGTGCCAGCAGGGGGGACATCCCCGGGGAGCTGTTTTTT
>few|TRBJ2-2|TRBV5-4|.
CASSKRSTGFGGELFF
TGTGCCAGCTCCAAAAGAAGTACAGGGTTCGGCGGGGAGCTGTTTTTT
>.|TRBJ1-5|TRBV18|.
CASSLGDSNQPQHF
TGTGCCAGCTCTTTGGGAGATAGCAATCAGCCCCAGCATTTT
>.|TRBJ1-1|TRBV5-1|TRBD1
CASSLYPGTGVGAFF
TGCGCCAGCAGCTTATACCCCGGGACAGGGGTAGGGGCTTTCTTT
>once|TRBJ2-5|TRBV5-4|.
CASSFRPETQYF
TGTGCCAGCAGCTTTCGTCCTGAGACCCAGTACTTC
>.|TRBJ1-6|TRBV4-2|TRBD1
CASSQDGTAYNSPLHF
TGTGCCAGCAGCCAAGATGGGACAGCGTATAATTCACCCCTCCACTTT
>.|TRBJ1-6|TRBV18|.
CASSSQAGPNSPLHF
TGTGCCAGCTCAAGCCAAGCGGGACCAAATTCACCCCTCCACTTT
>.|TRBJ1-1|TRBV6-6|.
CASSTSPNRDEAFF
TGTGCCAGCAGTACTAGTCCGAACAGGGATGAAGCTTTCTTT
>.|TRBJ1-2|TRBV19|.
CAARDTDVYGYTF
TGTGCCGCTCGGGACACGGACGTCTATGGCTACACCTTC
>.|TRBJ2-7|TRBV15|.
CATSRGGYEQYF
TGTGCCACCAGCAGGGGGGGATACGAGCAGTACTTC
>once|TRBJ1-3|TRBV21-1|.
CASSTGTGDERNTIYF
TGTGCCAGCAGCACCGGGACAGGGGACGAAAGAAACACCATATATTTT
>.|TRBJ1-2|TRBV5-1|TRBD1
CASSLEWWTGSEGYTF
TGCGCCAGCAGCTTGGAATGGTGGACAGGGTCGGAGGGCTACACCTTC
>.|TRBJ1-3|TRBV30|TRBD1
CAWSPPRQGLFSGNTIYF
TGTGCCTGGAGTCCCCCCCGACAGGGGCTGTTCTCTGGAAACACCATATATTTT
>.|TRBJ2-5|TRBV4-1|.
CASSQIDRMGGAQETQYF
TGCGCCAGCAGCCAGATTGACAGAATGGGGGGAGCTCAAGAGACCCAGTACTTC
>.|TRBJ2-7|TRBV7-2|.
CASSFTPVQTYEQYF
TGTGCCAGCAGCTTCACCCCCGTACAGACCTACGAGCAGTACTTC
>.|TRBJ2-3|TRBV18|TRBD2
CASSPLAGEDTQYF
TGTGCCAGCTCACCCTTAGCGGGGGAAGATACGCAGTATTTT
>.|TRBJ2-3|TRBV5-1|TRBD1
CASSLGQGVGTDTQYF
TGCGCCAGCAGCTTGGGACAGGGGGTCGGCACAGATACGCAGTATTTT
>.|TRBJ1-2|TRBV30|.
CAWSTRGAGALNYGYTF
TGTGCCTGGAGCACTAGAGGGGCAGGGGCACTTAACTATGGCTACACCTTC
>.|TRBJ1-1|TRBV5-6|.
CASSLRGGRNTEAFF
TGTGCCAGCAGCTTGAGGGGTGGCAGGAACACTGAAGCTTTCTTT
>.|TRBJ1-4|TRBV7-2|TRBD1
CASSLRKGAINEKLFF
TGTGCCAGCAGCTTAAGAAAGGGGGCAATTAATGAAAAACTGTTTTTT
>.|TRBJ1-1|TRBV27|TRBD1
CASSLSPTGGTEAFF
TGTGCCAGCAGTTTATCCCCCACAGGGGGCACTGAAGCTTTCTTT
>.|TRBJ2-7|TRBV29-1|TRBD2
CSVDGTSGYEQYF
TGCAGCGTTGACGGGACTAGCGGCTACGAGCAGTACTTC
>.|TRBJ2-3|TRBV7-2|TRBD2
CASSLVPGGSTDTQYF
TGTGCCAGCAGCTTAGTCCCGGGGGGTAGCACAGATACGCAGTATTTT